A single T cell receptor (beta chain) is shown here with its context. Germline V gives CDR1 SGHTA, CDR2 FQGNSA. The CDR3 totals 17 residues. J lost 1 base, V lost 0 bases, and 7 bases had no gene match. Only in-frame clones appear in the TCRdb table, and some are missing; sequencing was by immunoSEQ multiplex PCR. The sample includes more than 500,000 clones, about 95% of them seen just once. The entry originates in a study of shared clonotypes between healthy human individuals. CD45RO-negative CD8 cells positively selected for CCR7 made up the naive population, which excluded terminally differentiated effector memory CD45RA+ cells.

This rearrangement joins TRBV7-2 to TRBJ2-5, with 8 bases aligning to TRBD2. The receptor was derived from a woman aged 25 to 45 in good health. The sequenced material came from naive CD8+ T cells sorted from blood. CDR3 nucleotide sequence: TGTGCCAGCAGCTTAGCCCTAGCGGGTACCCCCCAAGAGACCCAGTACTTC. Protein sequence: CASSLALAGTPQETQYF. The entire variable domain, with the rest obtained from reference TRBV7-2 and TRBJ2-5, is as follows: GAGVSQSPSNKVTEKGKDVELRCDPISGHTALYWYRQSLGQGLEFLIYFQGNSAPDKSGLPSDRFSAERTGGSVSTLTIQRTQQEDSAVYLCASSLALAGTPQETQYFGPGTRLLVL.